This T cell receptor (beta chain) was sequenced for a study of human CD8 memory T cell subsets (dated by TCRdb to the early 2020s). About the investigation overall: To assess how stem-like (TSTEM), progenitor exhausted-like (TPEX) and effector memory CD8+ T cell subsets are clonally related, the TCRbeta repertoires of these three subsets were compared. Six donors each provided TSTEM, TPEX and effector memory subsets, and TCRbeta repertoires were obtained from all six. Broad study findings and their caveats: Normalized Shannon-Wiener diversity was similarly high in the TSTEM and TPEX subsets, while the effector memory subsets were comparatively less diverse. Only TCRbeta chains were sequenced, and repertoire comparisons were based on more than five donors, with testing performed by paired t-tests and Bonferroni correction. Although both stem-like subsets shared clonotypes with effector memory cells, the overlap between TSTEM and TPEX repertoires was minimal, suggesting distinct antigen spectra for the TSTEM and TPEX subsets. Greater repertoire diversity in TSTEM than in TPEX subsets was suggested by Chao1 estimates, potentially reflecting a broader range of specificities.

A word on this clonotype: The clone's antigen remains unknown.

Sequenced on a NextSeq 550. A Human TCR Profiling Kit was used to prepare UMI-labeled 5' RACE TCRbeta libraries. Every TCRbeta library was prepared in parallel, with the same number of PCR cycles used for all of the libraries. The paper's processing steps were these. The number of functional CDR3beta clonotypes in each TCRbeta library ranged from roughly 2,600 to 20,000. MIGEC 1.2.9 handled UMI extraction and consensus assembly, with a minimum of three reads required per UMI. MiXCR 3.0.3 was used to extract in-frame CDR3beta repertoires. Each sample was downsampled to 42,000 randomly selected UMIs before diversity metrics were calculated in VDJtools 1.2.1. Repertoire overlap metrics D, R and F2 were calculated in VDJtools for the top 3,000 clones of each sample pair. TCRdb reprocessed the reads into one record per CDR3 protein sequence, lacking DNA. The V and J calls and clone size are TCRdb's, not the authors'. The sample table holds about 5,400 distinct CDR3 sequences. The biggest ten clones account for more than 35% of the sample.

Peripheral blood mononuclear cells were isolated from healthy donor buffy coats by density gradient separation. The study enriched total CD8+ T cells through negative magnetic separation using EasySep or MojoSort CD8+ T cell isolation kits. For each subset, total RNA was extracted using an RNeasy Mini Kit from duplicate vials of more than 120,000 sorted CD8+ T cells. The PBMCs were used fresh or after being cryopreserved in fetal bovine serum with about 10% DMSO. Fluorescence-activated cell sorting on a FACSAria III was used to sort CD8+ T cell subsets to purity. From its cysteine to its phenylalanine, the CDR3 spans 15 amino acids. The coding DNA is unavailable.

The rearrangement combines TRBV12-3 or TRBV12-4 with TRBJ1-5; TCRdb indicates TRBD1, and absent DNA this call remains unverified. The TCR originated in a human donor in good health. The sequencing input was CD8+ effector memory T cells (TEM) sorted from PBMCs. In the paper's terms, the cell subset or site label means: effector memory CD8 T cells, CCR7- CD45RO+ CD95+. The encoded CDR3 is CASSFDVQGYQPQHF.